Following are 9 T cell receptor beta chains from one sample sequenced in a study of T cell changes during pregnancy in multiple sclerosis. Sequencing used immunoSEQ multiplex PCR; TCRdb keeps in-frame clones, though not all of them. The sample carries about 75,000 clones, around 94% recorded once. The specimen was CD4+ T cells from peripheral blood mononuclear cells, collected after pregnancy. The receptors stem from a female donor with multiple sclerosis, enrolled in a pregnancy study.

The sample holds one count of this clone. The genes are TRBV6-4 and TRBJ2-1; D is possibly TRBD1 (6 bases). Trimming shortened V by 6 bases and J by 4 bases, and 13 bases separated the two germline ends. Per germline, CDR1 MRHNA and CDR2 SNTAGT. CDR3 size: 14 residues. The CDR3 is CASSPGQAYNEQFF. The CDR3 nucleotides are TGTGCCAGCAGCCCGGGACAAGCATACAATGAGCAGTTCTTC.

This clone appeared a single time. The rearrangement links TRBV11-2 to TRBJ2-1; 14 nucleotides match TRBD2. This CDR3 has 19 amino acids. Germline CDR1 is SGHAT and CDR2 is FQNNGV. Trimming removed 5 bases from V and 7 bases from J; junction bases left unmatched: 16. The CDR3: CASSLRKTGTSGSRNEQFF. The CDR3 DNA sequence: TGTGCCAGCAGCCTTCGGAAAACTGGGACTAGCGGGAGTAGGAATGAGCAGTTCTTC.

The V and J genes are TRBV5-1 and TRBJ2-3; TRBD2 matches at 7 bases. Germline V gene sequence: CDR1 SGHRS, CDR2 YFSETQ. The CDR3 has 15 amino acids. V lost 0 bases and J lost 6; bases outside the gene matches: 7. For the CDR3, the DNA is TGCGCCAGCAGCTTGGATGGGGGGGAGAGGGATACGCAGTATTTT. Translation gives CASSLDGGERDTQYF.

CDR3 sequence reads: CASSRTGIGELFF. The CDR3 nucleotides are TGTGCCAGTAGTAGGACAGGTATCGGGGAGCTGTTTTTT. The J gene is TRBJ2-2, the V gene TRBV19; 7 bases align to TRBD1. This CDR3 comprises 13 residues. J lost 7 bases, V lost 4 bases, and 3 bases had no gene match. Germline V gives CDR1 LNHDA, CDR2 SQIVND (reference sequence).

This chain joins TRBV5-4 and TRBJ2-5; weak D call: TRBD2 (6 bases). The CDR3 runs 19 residues. CDR1 is SGHNT and CDR2 is YYREEE in the germline V gene (reference sequence). The V end was cut by 0 bases, the J end by 1 base, with 22 bases between. CDR3 amino acids: CASSLVPRSRTSPQETQYF. CDR3 nucleotides: TGTGCCAGCAGCTTGGTCCCTCGGTCCCGTACTAGCCCCCAAGAGACCCAGTACTTC.

The table lists this clone with a count of one. This sequence joins TRBV9 and TRBJ2-5; D might be TRBD2 (7 bases). V lost 2 bases and J 4 bases, leaving 18 bases between the germline ends. The CDR3 has 16 amino acids. The germline V gene has CDR1 SGDLS and CDR2 YYNGEE. CDR3 bases: TGTGCCAGCAGCGTCTGGGGGGGGAGGGGGACAGAGACCCAGTACTTC. Its protein is CASSVWGGRGTETQYF.

The chain uses TRBV6-5 and TRBJ1-2; D remains ambiguous. This CDR3 has 12 residues. The germline CDR1 and CDR2 sequences are MNHEY and SVGAGI. V lost 5 bases and J lost 3, with 7 bases in between. The CDR3 DNA reads as TGTGCCAGCAGTCATCGAGACTATGGCTACACCTTC. Translated: CASSHRDYGYTF.

The J gene is TRBJ1-6, the V gene TRBV10-3; weak D call: TRBD1 (6 bases). V was shortened by 3 bases and J by 10 bases, with 16 bases between the two germline ends. The CDR3 contains 15 residues. Germline CDR1 ENHRY, CDR2 SYGVKD. The CDR3 loop reads CAISESAGEGSPLHF. The DNA for the CDR3 is TGTGCCATCAGTGAATCGGCAGGGGAGGGGTCACCCCTCCACTTT.

The gene calls are TRBV10-3 and TRBJ1-5; D unclear. The CDR3 contains 14 residues. Deletions cut 2 bases from V and 3 bases from J, with 8 bases between. The germline CDR1 and CDR2 sequences are ENHRY and SYGVKD. The CDR3 coding sequence is TGTGCCATCAGTGAGGGAGGGAACAATCAGCCCCAGCATTTT. This translates into CAISEGGNNQPQHF.